The 15 T cell receptor beta chains presented below share a single source sample, sequenced in a study of blood T cell repertoires in COVID-19. The data were produced by immunoSEQ multiplex PCR, yet TCRdb's version contains in-frame clones alone and is incomplete. There are some 300,000 clones in the sample; about 86% occur only once, and 10% to 15% lies in the top ten. The sequencing sample was made of peripheral blood. The source of these receptors is an older woman with COVID-19, enrolled during active disease.

This chain joins TRBV24-1 and TRBJ2-1, with TRBD2 as a possible D gene (5 bases). This CDR3 spans 15 amino acids. Trimming stripped 9 bases from V and 6 bases from J, with 20 bases between. Per germline, CDR1 KGHDR and CDR2 SFDVKD. This chain's CDR3 is CATSARGLKGNEQFF. CDR3 bases: TGTGCCACCTCCGCTCGGGGTTTGAAAGGCAATGAGCAGTTCTTC.

V usage is TRBV27 and J usage is TRBJ2-3, with D hard to call. From germline, CDR1 is MNHEY and CDR2 SMNVEV (reference sequence). V lost 6 bases to trimming and J lost 0 bases, with 10 bases between them. The length of the CDR3 is 14 residues. Written as DNA, the CDR3 is TGTGCCAGCAGCTTCCCCAGGAGCACAGATACGCAGTATTTT. It specifies CASSFPRSTDTQYF.

CDR3 in DNA: TGTGCCAGCAGTCCATTGAGGGGGGGTGTCAATGAGCAGTTCTTC. Protein: CASSPLRGGVNEQFF. The rearrangement links TRBV6-4 to TRBJ2-1; D may be TRBD2 (7 bases). The germline gives CDR1 MRHNA, CDR2 SNTAGT. The CDR3 is 15 residues long. V was cut by 5 bases and J by 6 bases, with 17 bases left in between.

The chain couples TRBV7-2 to TRBJ2-1; 10 bases agree with TRBD2. The CDR3 loop spans 15 amino acids. Germline loops: CDR1 SGHTA, CDR2 FQGNSA. The V segment lost 5 bases and the J segment 5 bases; nucleotides outside the gene matches: 6. The CDR3 nucleotides read TGTGCCAGCAGCATAAGCGGGGGGGCCAACAATGAGCAGTTCTTC. This encodes CASSISGGANNEQFF.

This clone has a single count. The V call is TRBV6-1, the J call TRBJ1-1; no clear D. The V gene's germline CDR1 is MNHNS and CDR2 SASEGT. The CDR3 is 12 amino acids. Trimming shortened V by 1 base and J by 7 bases, and 7 bases separated the two germline ends. The CDR3 nucleotides are TGTGCCAGCAGTGAAGGACGGGGTGAAGCTTTCTTT. Protein: CASSEGRGEAFF.

This rearrangement joins TRBV28 to TRBJ2-4; perhaps TRBD2 as D (5 bases). The CDR3 contains 15 residues. Germline lookup yields CDR1 MDHEN and CDR2 SYDVKM. V lost 3 bases and J lost 7, with 16 bases in between. CDR3 protein: CASSFRTGWVNIQYF. The DNA for the CDR3 is TGTGCCAGCAGTTTCCGTACGGGGTGGGTGAACATTCAGTACTTC.

The V call is TRBV5-5, the J call TRBJ2-7; 7 nucleotides line up with TRBD2. J was trimmed by 3 bases and V by 4 bases; bases with no gene match: 7. The CDR3 contains 14 residues. Germline V gives CDR1 SGHKS, CDR2 YYEKEE (reference sequence). The CDR3 here is CASSPTAGVYEQYF. In nucleotides, the CDR3 is TGTGCCAGCAGCCCTACCGCGGGGGTCTACGAGCAGTACTTC. Variable domain in full (rest from reference TRBV5-5 and TRBJ2-7): DAGVTQSPTHLIKTRGQQVTLRCSPISGHKSVSWYQQVLGQGPQFIFQYYEKEERGRGNFPDRFSARQFPNYSSELNVNALLLGDSALYLCASSPTAGVYEQYFGPGTRLTVT.

The genes are TRBV24-1 and TRBJ1-2; 9 bases map to TRBD1. Germline CDR1 KGHDR, CDR2 SFDVKD. V shed 6 bases and J 4 bases; nucleotides not matched to a gene: 11. The CDR3 runs 16 residues. The CDR3, as DNA: TGTGCCACCAGTCATACAGGGGGCCAATCAAGCTATGGCTACACCTTC. Translated, it gives CATSHTGGQSSYGYTF.

The rearrangement joins TRBV2 to TRBJ1-1; D perhaps matches TRBD1 (5 bases). This CDR3 is 15 amino acids long. V gave up 5 bases and J gave up 0 bases, with 13 bases separating them. Germline loops: CDR1 SNHLY, CDR2 FYNNEI. CDR3 sequence (DNA): TGTGCCAGCAGTCTGATGGGGACTGTGAACACTGAAGCTTTCTTT. Its protein is CASSLMGTVNTEAFF.

The rearrangement links TRBV7-9 to TRBJ1-1; TRBD1 aligns across 10 bases. There are 14 residues in the CDR3. From germline, CDR1 is SEHNR and CDR2 FQNEAQ (reference sequence). With V trimmed by 5 bases and J by 4 bases, 4 bases remained unmatched. CDR3 DNA: TGTGCCAGCAGCCCTCGACAGGGGGCCACTGAAGCTTTCTTT. Its translation is CASSPRQGATEAFF.

The chain uses TRBV19 and TRBJ2-5; 8 positions agree with TRBD1. The ends lost 7 bases at V and 1 base at J; junction bases unmatched: 11. The CDR3 is 16 amino acids. Germline V gene data show CDR1 as LNHDA and CDR2 as SQIVND (reference sequence). CDR3 amino acids: CASNTGARGLQETQYF. The CDR3, as DNA: TGTGCCAGTAACACAGGGGCCAGGGGGCTCCAAGAGACCCAGTACTTC.

This clone was counted only a few times. The chain uses TRBV4-1 and TRBJ1-1; 11 nucleotides line up with TRBD1. Germline CDR1 reads MGHRA; CDR2 reads YSYEKL. Germline trimming cut 0 bases from V and 2 bases from J; bases unmatched to any gene: 11. This CDR3 is 19 amino acids long. Here the CDR3 reads CASSQDQDRGQRLNTEAFF. In DNA form, the CDR3 reads TGCGCCAGCAGCCAAGACCAGGACAGGGGGCAAAGGCTTAACACTGAAGCTTTCTTT.

The J gene is TRBJ1-2, the V gene TRBV6-5, with D perhaps TRBD1 (6 bases). Between the trimmed V and J ends, which lost 6 bases and 4 bases, there was a span of 12 bases. The CDR3 runs to 13 residues. From germline, CDR1 is MNHEY and CDR2 SVGAGI. Here the CDR3 reads CASRTGTLYGYTF. The CDR3 DNA reads as TGTGCCAGCAGAACCGGGACACTCTATGGCTACACCTTC.

J is TRBJ1-5 and V is TRBV6-6; D is possibly TRBD1 (5 bases). The CDR3 loop spans 15 amino acids. V dropped 6 bases and J dropped 5 bases, with 17 bases sitting between them. Germline V CDR1 and CDR2: MNHNY, SVGAGI (reference sequence). CDR3 bases: TGTGCCAGCAGCCCCGGGGGGGTAGGTGATCAGCCCCAGCATTTT. The encoded protein is CASSPGGVGDQPQHF.

This chain joins TRBV4-1 and TRBJ2-7, with D possibly matching TRBD2 (6 bases). The V and J ends lost 2 bases and 6 bases respectively, with 11 bases between them. This CDR3 region has 13 residues. CDR1 is MGHRA, CDR2 YSYEKL, per germline. The CDR3 is CASSQLGRREQYF. CDR3 bases: TGCGCCAGCAGCCAACTAGGGAGGCGCGAGCAGTACTTC.